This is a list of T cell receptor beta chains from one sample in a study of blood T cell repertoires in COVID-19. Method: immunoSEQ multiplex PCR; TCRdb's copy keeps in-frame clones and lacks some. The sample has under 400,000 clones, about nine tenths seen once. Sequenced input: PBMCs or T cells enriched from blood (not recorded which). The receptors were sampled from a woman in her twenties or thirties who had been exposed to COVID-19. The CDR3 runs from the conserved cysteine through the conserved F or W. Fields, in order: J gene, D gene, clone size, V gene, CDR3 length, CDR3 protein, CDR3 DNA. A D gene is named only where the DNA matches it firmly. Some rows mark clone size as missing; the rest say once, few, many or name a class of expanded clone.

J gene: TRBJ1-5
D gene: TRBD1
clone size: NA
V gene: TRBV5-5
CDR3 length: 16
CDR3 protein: CASSLRPGTGDQPQHF
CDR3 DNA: TGTGCCAGCAGCTTGAGGCCTGGGACAGGCGATCAGCCCCAGCATTTT

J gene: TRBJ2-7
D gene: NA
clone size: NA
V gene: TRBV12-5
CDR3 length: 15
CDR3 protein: CASGTGQWFSYEQYF
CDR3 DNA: TGTGCTAGTGGTACCGGACAGTGGTTCTCCTACGAGCAGTACTTC

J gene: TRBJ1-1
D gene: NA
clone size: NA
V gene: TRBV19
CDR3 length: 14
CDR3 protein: CASSIGRLNTEAFF
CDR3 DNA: TGTGCCAGTAGTATTGGCAGGTTGAACACTGAAGCTTTCTTT

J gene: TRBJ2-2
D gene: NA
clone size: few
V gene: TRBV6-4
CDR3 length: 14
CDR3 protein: CASSISGHTGELFF
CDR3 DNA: TGTGCCAGCAGTATAAGCGGGCACACCGGGGAGCTGTTTTTT

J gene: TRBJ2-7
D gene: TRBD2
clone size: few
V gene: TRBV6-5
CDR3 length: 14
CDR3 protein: CAGRGREASYEQYF
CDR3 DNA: TGTGCCGGCCGGGGGCGGGAGGCCTCCTACGAGCAGTACTTC

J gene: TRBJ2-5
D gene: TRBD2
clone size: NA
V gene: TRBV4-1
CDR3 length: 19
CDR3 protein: CASSQDRQGMSGDGETQYF
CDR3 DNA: TGCGCCAGCAGCCAAGATCGGCAGGGAATGAGCGGGGATGGGGAGACCCAGTACTTC

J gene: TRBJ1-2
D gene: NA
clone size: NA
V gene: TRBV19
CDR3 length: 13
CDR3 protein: CASKMEGPYGYTF
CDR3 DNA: TGTGCCAGTAAAATGGAGGGCCCCTATGGCTACACCTTC

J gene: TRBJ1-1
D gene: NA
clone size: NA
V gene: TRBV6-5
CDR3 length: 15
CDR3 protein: CASRSDHDSRTEAFF
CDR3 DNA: TGTGCCAGCAGGTCCGACCACGACAGCCGAACTGAAGCTTTCTTT

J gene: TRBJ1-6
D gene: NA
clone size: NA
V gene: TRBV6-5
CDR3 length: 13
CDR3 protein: CASSMQGHSPLHF
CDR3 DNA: TGTGCCAGCAGTATGCAGGGCCATTCACCCCTCCACTTT

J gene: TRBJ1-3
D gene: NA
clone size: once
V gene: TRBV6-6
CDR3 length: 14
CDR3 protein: CASSPYRSGNTIYF
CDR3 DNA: TGTGCCAGCAGCCCCTACAGATCTGGAAACACCATATATTTT

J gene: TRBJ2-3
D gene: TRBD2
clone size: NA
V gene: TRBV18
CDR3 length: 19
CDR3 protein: CASSPLNIAGVGRTDTQYF
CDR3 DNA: TGTGCCAGCTCACCGCTAAATATAGCGGGAGTGGGGCGGACAGATACGCAGTATTTT

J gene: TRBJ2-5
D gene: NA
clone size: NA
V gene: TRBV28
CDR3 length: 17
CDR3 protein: CASSGPVGVGLGETQYF
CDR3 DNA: TGTGCCAGCAGTGGGCCTGTGGGAGTTGGGCTGGGGGAGACCCAGTACTTC

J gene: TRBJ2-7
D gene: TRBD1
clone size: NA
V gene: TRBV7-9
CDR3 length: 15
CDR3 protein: CASSPRQGVSYEQYF
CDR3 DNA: TGTGCCAGCAGCCCACGACAGGGGGTCTCCTACGAGCAGTACTTC

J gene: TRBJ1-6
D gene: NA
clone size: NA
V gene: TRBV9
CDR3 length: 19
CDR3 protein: CASSVGLSSPSSYNSPLHF
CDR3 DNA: TGTGCCAGCAGCGTGGGGCTTAGCAGTCCTAGCTCCTATAATTCACCCCTCCACTTT

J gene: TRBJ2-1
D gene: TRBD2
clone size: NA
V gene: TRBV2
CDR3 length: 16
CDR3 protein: CASSEGLAEPYNEQFF
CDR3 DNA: TGTGCCAGCAGTGAAGGTCTAGCGGAGCCCTACAATGAGCAGTTCTTC

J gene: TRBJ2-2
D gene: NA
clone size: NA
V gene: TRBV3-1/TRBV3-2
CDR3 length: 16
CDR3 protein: CASSHRRQGRTGELFF
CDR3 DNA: TGTGCCAGCAGCCACCGAAGGCAGGGGCGGACCGGGGAGCTGTTTTTT

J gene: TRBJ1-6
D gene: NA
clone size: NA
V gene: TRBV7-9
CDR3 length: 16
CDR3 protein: CASSTGGGGLGSPLHF
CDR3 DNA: TGTGCCAGCAGCACCGGTGGCGGGGGTTTGGGTTCACCCCTCCACTTT

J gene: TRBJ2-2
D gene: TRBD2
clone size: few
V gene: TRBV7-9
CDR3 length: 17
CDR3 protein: CASSLLTSGQNTGELFF
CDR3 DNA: TGTGCCAGCAGCTTACTGACTAGCGGCCAGAACACCGGGGAGCTGTTTTTT

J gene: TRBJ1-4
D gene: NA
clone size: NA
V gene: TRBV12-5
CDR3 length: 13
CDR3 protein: CASGLVRGEKLFF
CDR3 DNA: TGTGCTAGTGGTTTGGTACGGGGTGAAAAACTGTTTTTT

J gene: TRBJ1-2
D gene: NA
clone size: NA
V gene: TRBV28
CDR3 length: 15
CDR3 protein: CASSSISQGFYGYTF
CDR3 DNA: TGTGCCAGCAGTTCCATTTCCCAGGGGTTCTATGGCTACACCTTC

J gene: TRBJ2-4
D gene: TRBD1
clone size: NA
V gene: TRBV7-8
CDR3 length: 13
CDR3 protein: CASSARQGAIQYF
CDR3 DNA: TGTGCCAGCAGCGCCCGACAGGGGGCCATTCAGTACTTC

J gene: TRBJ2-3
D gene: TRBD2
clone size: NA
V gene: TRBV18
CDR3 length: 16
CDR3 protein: CASSPPWREGEDTQYF
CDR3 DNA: TGTGCCAGCTCACCACCGTGGCGGGAGGGTGAAGATACGCAGTATTTT

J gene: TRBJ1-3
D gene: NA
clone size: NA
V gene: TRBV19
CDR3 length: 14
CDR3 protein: CASRLGDPGNTIYF
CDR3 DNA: TGTGCCAGTAGGTTGGGAGACCCTGGAAACACCATATATTTT

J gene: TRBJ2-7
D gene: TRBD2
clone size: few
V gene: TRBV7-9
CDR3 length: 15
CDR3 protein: CASSRTSARTYEQYF
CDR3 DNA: TGTGCCAGCAGCCGGACTAGCGCCCGAACCTACGAGCAGTACTTC

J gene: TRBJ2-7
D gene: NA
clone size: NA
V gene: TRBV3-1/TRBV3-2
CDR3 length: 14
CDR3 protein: CASSRLAVLGEQYF
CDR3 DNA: TGTGCCAGCAGCAGATTAGCGGTTCTCGGCGAGCAGTACTTC

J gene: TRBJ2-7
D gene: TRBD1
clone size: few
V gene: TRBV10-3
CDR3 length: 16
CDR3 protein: CAISESDRGSSYEQYF
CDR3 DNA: TGTGCCATCAGTGAGTCGGACAGGGGTAGCTCCTACGAGCAGTACTTC

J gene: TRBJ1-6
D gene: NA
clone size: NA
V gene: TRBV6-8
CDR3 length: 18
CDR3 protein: CASSYLMTGSSYNSPLHF
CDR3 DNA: TGTGCCAGCAGTTACTTGATGACAGGCAGCTCCTATAATTCACCCCTCCACTTT

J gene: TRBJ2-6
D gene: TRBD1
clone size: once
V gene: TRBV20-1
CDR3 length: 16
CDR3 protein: CSASTQGVPGANVLTF
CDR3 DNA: TGCAGTGCTAGTACTCAGGGGGTCCCTGGGGCCAACGTCCTGACTTTC